This TCR beta chain appears in the sequencing data of a study of metastatic and nonmetastatic thyroid tumors. Overall study context: The authors compared repertoires across blood and tumor or nodule tissue from malignant and benign thyroid patients. Study-wide points: TCR beta diversity was reportedly significantly higher in malignant thyroid tumors than benign nodules, in blood and tumor.

This clone was seen only a few times. Its antigen remains unknown. Each patient went into thyroid surgery without having received any treatment. Per the authors' pipeline: Construction of a distant-metastasis classifier for papillary thyroid cancer relied on CDR3 differences across clinicopathological groups. TCRdb re-processed the PCR reads through MiXCR. These V and J calls originate from TCRdb's pipeline instead of the authors' own analysis. The table records roughly 58,000 clones, 4% to 4.5% of them present only once. This CDR3 comprises 16 residues. CDR1 and CDR2 from the germline V gene are MNHEY and SMNVEV (reference sequence). V trimming: 5 bases; J trimming: 2 bases; junction bases outside the gene matches: 12.

V usage is TRBV27 and J usage is TRBJ2-7, with 7 bases identical to TRBD1. What was sequenced was blood. This sequence originates from a female donor with papillary thyroid cancer or a benign thyroid nodule (not recorded which). Some clones in this sample may be carry-over from other donors' samples. Here the CDR3 DNA reads TGTGCCAGCAGTCCGACCCCGACAGGGCAACCCTACGAGCAGTACTTC. As protein: CASSPTPTGQPYEQYF.